A single sample gave rise to the 25 T cell receptor beta chains below, sequenced in a study of human T cells and chemical hapten exposure. TCRdb re-called the RACE reads with MiXCR, one entry per CDR3 protein. The data hold 70,000 to 90,000 distinct CDR3 sequences, with 10% to 14% observed a single time. Time point of the sample: patch test 3, about 24 weeks after DPC sensitization. The treatment is: therapeutic diphenylcyclopropenone sensitization with weekly scalp DPC. Sequences were derived from whole blood, sampled in connection with sensitization to the hapten diphenylcyclopropenone (DPC). The receptors shown here come from a woman between 45 and 60 years old with alopecia areata. Some clones in this sample may be carry-over from other donors' samples.

The sample holds many counts of this clonotype. The V call is TRBV12-3 or TRBV12-4, the J call TRBJ2-1, with 11 bases matching TRBD2. V dropped 6 bases and J dropped 10; count of bases not matched to a gene: 5. This CDR3 has 13 residues. Here the CDR3 reads CASRLAGGKEQFF. The CDR3 nucleotides are TGTGCCAGCAGGCTAGCGGGAGGAAAGGAGCAGTTCTTC.

This chain uses TRBV27 with TRBJ2-6, with 8 bases lining up with TRBD2. Germline CDR1 reads MNHEY; CDR2 reads SMNVEV (reference sequence). CDR3 length: 18 residues. V lost 3 bases and J lost 9; bases outside the gene matches: 16. CDR3 nucleotide sequence: TGTGCCAGCAGTTTTAACGGTCGTCTAGCGGGTCCCAGCAACGTCCTGACTTTC. Amino acid sequence: CASSFNGRLAGPSNVLTF.

This clonotype appeared many times. V is TRBV9 and J is TRBJ1-2; D is possibly TRBD1 (5 bases). Trimming cost V 0 bases and J 8 bases, with 17 bases left between them. CDR1 SGDLS and CDR2 YYNGEE come from the germline V gene. The CDR3 loop spans 15 amino acids. CDR3 in amino acids: CASSVDGRVVAGYTF. Written as DNA, the CDR3 is TGTGCCAGCAGCGTAGATGGCAGGGTTGTTGCCGGCTACACCTTC. Filled out from reference TRBV9 and TRBJ1-2, the complete variable domain reads DSGVTQTPKHLITATGQRVTLRCSPRSGDLSVYWYQQSLDQGLQFLIQYYNGEERAKGNILERFSAQQFPDLHSELNLSSLELGDSALYFCASSVDGRVVAGYTFGSGTRLTVV.

This clonotype showed up many times. The chain joins TRBV6-2 or TRBV6-3 to TRBJ2-3; D unresolved. The CDR3 is made up of 16 amino acids. Germline lookup yields CDR1 MNHEY and CDR2 SVGEGT. The V gene lost 0 bases and the J gene lost 0 bases, with 10 bases spanning the gap. The CDR3 coding sequence is TGTGCCAGCAGTTACTCGACTGGGCGTAGCACAGATACGCAGTATTTT. It yields the protein CASSYSTGRSTDTQYF.

This clonotype was recorded many times. The chain joins TRBV6-5 to TRBJ2-7; D is undetermined. V lost 2 bases and J 2 bases, leaving 13 bases between the germline ends. The CDR3 runs to 15 residues. CDR1 and CDR2 (germline): MNHEY, SVGAGI. CDR3 region: CASSYGRFATYEQYF. The CDR3, as DNA: TGTGCCAGCAGTTACGGGCGCTTTGCAACCTACGAGCAGTACTTC.

This clonotype was counted a few times. The chain joins TRBV27 to TRBJ2-7; the D gene is possibly TRBD2 (6 bases). The CDR3 has 14 amino acids. The germline V and J ends were trimmed by 3 bases and 2 bases, with 11 bases remaining between them. CDR1 is MNHEY, CDR2 SMNVEV, per germline (reference sequence). The CDR3, as DNA: TGTGCCAGCAGTTTCGGCGCGGGGACCTACGAGCAGTACTTC. It is translated as CASSFGAGTYEQYF.

This clonotype appeared a few times. This chain connects TRBV18 to TRBJ2-3, with 10 bases aligning to TRBD1. Trimming cost V 3 bases and J 6 bases; bases outside gene matches: 6. The CDR3 consists of 15 residues. The germline CDR1 and CDR2 sequences are KGHSH and LQKENI. The CDR3 is CASSPRTGGPDTQYF. CDR3 nucleotide sequence: TGTGCCAGCTCACCCCGGACAGGGGGTCCCGATACGCAGTATTTT.

This clonotype has a handful of counts. J is TRBJ1-1 and V is TRBV18; D may be TRBD1 (5 bases). Deletions cut 6 bases from V and 6 bases from J, with 14 bases between. CDR3 length: 13 amino acids. Per germline, CDR1 KGHSH and CDR2 LQKENI. CDR3 amino acids: CASSPSRGAEAFF. The CDR3 region has the DNA TGTGCCAGCTCGCCTAGTCGGGGCGCTGAAGCTTTCTTT. Variable domain in full (rest from reference TRBV18 and TRBJ1-1): NAGVMQNPRHLVRRRGQEARLRCSPMKGHSHVYWYRQLPEEGLKFMVYLQKENIIDESGMPKERFSAEFPKEGPSILRIQQVVRGDSAAYFCASSPSRGAEAFFGQGTRLTVV.

Turning to this clonotype: A clone one base away is much larger, so this may be a read error. In nucleotides, the CDR3 is TGTGCCACCAGCAGAGGAGCGGCCCACGAGACCCTGTACTTC. Translation gives CATSRGAAHETLYF. The chain links TRBV15 to TRBJ2-5; a weak D match, TRBD2 (5 bases). From germline, CDR1 is LNHNV and CDR2 YYDKDF (reference sequence). CDR3 length: 14 amino acids.

This clonotype occurred a few times. This rearrangement joins TRBV7-9 to TRBJ2-7; 8 nucleotides agree with TRBD2. The V and J ends lost 1 base and 2 bases, in that order; junction bases with no gene match: 7. The CDR3 runs to 16 residues. The V gene's germline CDR1 is SEHNR and CDR2 FQNEAQ (reference sequence). CDR3 in amino acids: CASSLGGGLGTYEQYF. The CDR3 coding sequence is TGTGCCAGCAGCTTAGGGGGGGGACTAGGCACCTACGAGCAGTACTTC. Supplemented by reference TRBV7-9 and TRBJ2-7, the full variable domain reads DTGVSQNPRHKITKRGQNVTFRCDPISEHNRLYWYRQTLGQGPEFLTYFQNEAQLEKSRLLSDRFSAERPKGSFSTLEIQRTEQGDSAMYLCASSLGGGLGTYEQYFGPGTRLTVT.

The sample holds many counts of this clonotype. The J gene is TRBJ1-2, the V gene TRBV5-4, with TRBD1 matching over 7 bases. Germline-derived CDR1 and CDR2 are SGHNT and YYREEE (reference sequence). This CDR3 region has 17 residues. V lost 4 bases and J lost 4; bases outside the gene matches: 16. The CDR3 DNA sequence: TGTGCCAGCAGCCCCGGGGTTGGACAGGAAGCGATCTATGGCTACACCTTC. Protein product: CASSPGVGQEAIYGYTF.

This chain joins TRBV20-1 and TRBJ2-7; TRBD2 matches at 9 bases. The CDR3 has 15 amino acids. Germline trimming cut 1 base from V and 4 bases from J; bases unmatched to any gene: 8. Germline V CDR1 and CDR2: DFQATT, SNEGSKA (reference sequence). The CDR3 spells CSARAPQGLAYEQYF. CDR3 bases: TGCAGTGCTAGAGCCCCCCAGGGACTAGCTTACGAGCAGTACTTC.

This clonotype was seen a handful of times. This chain links TRBV29-1 with TRBJ2-7, with TRBD1 matching 8 bases. CDR1 and CDR2 (germline): SQVTM, ANQGSEA. V lost 4 bases to trimming and J lost 2 bases; unmatched junction nucleotides: 4. CDR3 length: 13 residues. The CDR3 is CSVGTGNTYEQYF. As DNA, the CDR3 is TGCAGCGTTGGGACAGGGAATACCTACGAGCAGTACTTC.

As to this clonotype: Just one base apart from a much larger clone, this may be a read error. The chain recombines TRBV7-3 with TRBJ2-3; possible D gene TRBD1, 6 bases. This CDR3 is 15 amino acids long. V shed 5 bases and J shed 2 bases, with 14 bases lying between them. The V gene's germline CDR1 is SGHTA and CDR2 FQGTGA. The CDR3 DNA reads TGTGCCAGCAGCCCAGCACAGGGATTCACAGATACGCAGTATTTT. It translates to CASSPAQGFTDTQYF.

There are many counts of this clonotype. The V call is TRBV4-1, the J call TRBJ2-1; D gene unclear. Germline CDR1 reads MGHRA; CDR2 reads YSYEKL. This CDR3 contains 14 residues. Trimming removed 0 bases at V and 6 bases at J, with 9 bases between. The CDR3 nucleotides read TGCGCCAGCAGCCAAGATAGGGTCAGCAATGAGCAGTTCTTC. Residues: CASSQDRVSNEQFF.

This clonotype was counted ten times or more. V and J are TRBV29-1 and TRBJ2-6; D possibly corresponds to TRBD1 (5 bases). From germline, CDR1 is SQVTM and CDR2 ANQGSEA. V lost 2 bases, J lost 3 bases, and 8 bases lay in between. The CDR3 is 14 amino acids. CDR3 nucleotide sequence: TGCAGCGTTGAACAAACAGGTGGGGCCAACGTCCTGACTTTC. It is translated as CSVEQTGGANVLTF.

This clonotype was counted many times. This chain joins TRBV19 and TRBJ1-5, with D possibly being TRBD1 (5 bases). CDR3 length equals 13 residues. Germline CDR1 and CDR2: LNHDA and SQIVND (reference sequence). V dropped 7 bases and J dropped 7 bases, with 14 bases sitting between them. The DNA of the CDR3 is TGTGCCAGTAAGGGGACGGCGCGCCAGCCCCAGCATTTT. Amino acid sequence: CASKGTARQPQHF. Complete variable domain (other parts from reference TRBV19 and TRBJ1-5): DGGITQSPKYLFRKEGQNVTLSCEQNLNHDAMYWYRQDPGQGLRLIYYSQIVNDFQKGDIAEGYSVSREKKESFPLTVTSAQKNPTAFYLCASKGTARQPQHFGDGTRLSIL.

Ten or more counts support this clonotype. The V gene is TRBV11-2, the J gene TRBJ1-5; TRBD1 matches at 7 bases. The V and J ends lost 3 bases and 0 bases, in that order; junction bases with no gene match: 8. The CDR3 consists of 17 residues. Germline lookup yields CDR1 SGHAT and CDR2 FQNNGV. CDR3 in amino acids: CASSLGETGTSNQPQHF. Here the CDR3 DNA reads TGTGCCAGCAGCTTGGGAGAGACAGGGACTAGCAATCAGCCCCAGCATTTT.

The gene calls are TRBV29-1 and TRBJ2-1; no reliable D call. Per the germline V gene, CDR1 is SQVTM and CDR2 is ANQGSEA. The CDR3 contains 10 residues. V lost 4 bases to trimming and J lost 10 bases, with 8 bases between them. CDR3 sequence: CSVGSLEQFF. DNA of the CDR3: TGCAGCGTTGGCTCCCTAGAGCAGTTCTTC.

This clonotype was observed many times. The chain employs TRBV5-1 and TRBJ2-3; 10 bases line up with TRBD2. This CDR3 has 17 residues. Trimming cost V 3 bases and J 2 bases; bases outside gene matches: 9. Germline CDR1 is SGHRS and CDR2 is YFSETQ. Here the CDR3 DNA reads TGCGCCAGCAGCTCAAGATGGACTAGCGGAGACACAGATACGCAGTATTTT. Residues: CASSSRWTSGDTDTQYF.

The chain uses TRBV5-1 and TRBJ2-7, with TRBD2 matching 7 bases. The CDR3 sequence is 15 residues long. Trimming took 0 bases from V and 2 from J; bases not matched to a gene: 5. Germline-derived CDR1 and CDR2 are SGHRS and YFSETQ. CDR3 protein: CASSLGGTNAYEQYF. Here the CDR3 DNA reads TGCGCCAGCAGCTTGGGGGGGACTAACGCCTACGAGCAGTACTTC. Variable domain in full (rest from reference TRBV5-1 and TRBJ2-7): KAGVTQTPRYLIKTRGQQVTLSCSPISGHRSVSWYQQTPGQGLQFLFEYFSETQRNKGNFPGRFSGRQFSNSRSEMNVSTLELGDSALYLCASSLGGTNAYEQYFGPGTRLTVT.

This rearrangement joins TRBV27 to TRBJ1-2; the D is unclear. Trimming took off 4 bases at V and 6 bases at J, with 12 bases between the two ends. CDR1 and CDR2 from the germline V gene are MNHEY and SMNVEV (reference sequence). This CDR3 has 13 amino acids. CDR3 sequence reads: CASSSAGPDGYTF. The CDR3 DNA reads as TGTGCCAGCAGTTCCGCGGGCCCAGATGGCTACACCTTC.

This clonotype was observed many times. The junction and the germline gene differ at one end; a read error may be behind it. The V gene is TRBV12-3 or TRBV12-4, the J gene TRBJ1-1; 8 nucleotides agree with TRBD1. This CDR3 has 13 residues. The CDR3 coding sequence is TGTGCCAGCAGTTTAGGGACAGGGAAGGAGAGGGTCTTT. Translating it yields CASSLGTGKERVF.

This clonotype has at least ten counts. V gene TRBV19 combines with J gene TRBJ1-5; D is uncertain. Trimming cost V 4 bases and J 3 bases, with 10 bases left between them. In germline, CDR1 is LNHDA, CDR2 SQIVND (reference sequence). This CDR3 region has 14 residues. CDR3 sequence (DNA): TGTGCCAGTAGTAGAGCGTCGACCAATCAGCCCCAGCATTTT. Encoded protein: CASSRASTNQPQHF.

This clonotype has at least ten counts. In DNA, the CDR3 is TGTGCCAGCAGCCAGGGAGGGGCGGTCAAAAACATTCAGTACTTC. This codes for CASSQGGAVKNIQYF. The genes are TRBV7-2 and TRBJ2-4, with TRBD2 matching 7 bases. The germline V gene has CDR1 SGHTA and CDR2 FQGNSA. The length of the CDR3 is 15 residues. V was clipped by 5 bases and J by 3 bases; unmatched bases: 7.